The sequence of this T cell receptor (beta chain) was determined in a study of esophageal squamous cell carcinoma under preoperative chemotherapy. General study findings and limits: Post-treatment tumor-infiltrating lymphocytes appeared partly derived from peripheral T cells migrating into the tumor.

TCRdb reprocessed the PCR reads via MiXCR and lists one record per CDR3 protein. The table lists some 30,000 distinct CDR3 sequences, less than 65% of them singletons. As for time point: after preoperative PTX-NDP chemotherapy. As to this clonotype: Its specificity is not known.

Sampling was performed from a patient given preoperative chemotherapy. The TCR sequence derives from a human donor with esophageal squamous cell carcinoma. The donor label of this sample is uncertain.

The CDR3 DNA reads as TGTCCGAGCCGCGGCACGGGGGTGGGAGCCAAAAACATTCAGTACTTC. Its protein is CPSRGTGVGAKNIQYF. The chain has TRBV12-3 or TRBV12-4 and TRBJ2-4, with D possibly matching TRBD2 (6 bases). This CDR3 is 16 amino acids long.